Following are 25 T cell receptor beta chains from one sample sequenced in a study of shared clonotypes between healthy human individuals. Naive CD8 cells comprised CD45RO-negative, CCR7-positively selected cells, excluding terminally differentiated effector memory CD45RA+ cells. TCRdb keeps only in-frame clones here, not all; method: immunoSEQ multiplex PCR. This sample yields some 1,900,000 clones, of which about 95% are seen a single time; under 1.5% belongs to the top ten. The sample consisted of naive CD8+ T cells sorted from blood. The source is a man younger than 35 in good health.

The J gene is TRBJ2-2, the V gene TRBV7-6; TRBD2 agrees at 8 bases. This CDR3 has 15 residues. CDR1 and CDR2 from the germline V gene are SGHVS and FNYEAQ. V trimming: 5 bases; J trimming: 4 bases; junction bases outside the gene matches: 6. CDR3 in amino acids: CASSILAEPTGELFF. CDR3 nucleotides: TGTGCCAGCAGCATACTAGCGGAACCCACCGGGGAGCTGTTTTTT.

The genes are TRBV5-8 and TRBJ2-3; TRBD2 matches 10 bases. The CDR3 totals 15 residues. The V gene end was trimmed by 3 bases and the J gene end by 6 bases; junction bases not matched to a gene: 7. CDR1 is SGHTS and CDR2 is YDEGEE in the germline V gene. In nucleotides, the CDR3 is TGTGCCAGCAGCTCCGAAGCGGGGGGGCCCGATACGCAGTATTTT. Translation: CASSSEAGGPDTQYF. Using reference TRBV5-8 and TRBJ2-3 for the parts outside the CDR3, the full variable domain is EAGVTQSPTHLIKTRGQQATLRCSPISGHTSVYWYQQALGLGLQFLLWYDEGEERNRGNFPPRFSGRQFPNYSSELNVNALELEDSALYLCASSSEAGGPDTQYFGPGTRLTVL.

The J gene is TRBJ1-1, the V gene TRBV28, with TRBD1 matching 7 bases. The V gene end was trimmed by 5 bases and the J gene end by 1 base; junction bases not matched to a gene: 10. The CDR3 length is 16 residues. Per the germline V gene, CDR1 is MDHEN and CDR2 is SYDVKM. This CDR3 reads CASSPPGGPWNTEAFF. CDR3 sequence (DNA): TGTGCCAGCAGTCCCCCAGGGGGTCCCTGGAACACTGAAGCTTTCTTT.

V and J are TRBV7-2 and TRBJ2-5, with D maybe TRBD1 (6 bases). Between the trimmed V and J ends, which lost 2 bases and 3 bases, there was a span of 22 bases. The germline CDR1 and CDR2 sequences are SGHTA and FQGNSA. The CDR3 sequence is 18 residues long. The CDR3 region is CASSLMGQGPSGEETQYF. CDR3 sequence (DNA): TGTGCCAGCAGCTTAATGGGCCAGGGGCCCAGTGGCGAAGAGACCCAGTACTTC.

This clone appeared a few times. The chain combines TRBV18 with TRBJ1-2; TRBD1 aligns across 8 bases. The CDR3 contains 13 residues. The V and J ends lost 5 bases and 6 bases, in that order; junction bases with no gene match: 5. The germline V gene has CDR1 KGHSH and CDR2 LQKENI. CDR3 amino acids: CASSLTGANGYTF. The CDR3 DNA sequence: TGTGCCAGCTCATTGACAGGGGCGAATGGCTACACCTTC. The complete variable domain, with remaining parts taken from reference TRBV18 and TRBJ1-2, reads NAGVMQNPRHLVRRRGQEARLRCSPMKGHSHVYWYRQLPEEGLKFMVYLQKENIIDESGMPKERFSAEFPKEGPSILRIQQVVRGDSAAYFCASSLTGANGYTFGSGTRLTVV.

This chain's CDR3 is CASSITGELFF. The CDR3 DNA reads as TGTGCCAGCAGTATCACCGGGGAGCTGTTTTTT. The chain uses TRBV6-5 and TRBJ2-2; D gene ambiguous. With 5 bases removed from V and 4 bases from J, the gap between germline ends came to 2 bases. The CDR3 is 11 amino acids. Germline V gene lookup returns CDR1 MNHEY and CDR2 SVGAGI.

V usage is TRBV15 and J usage is TRBJ1-3; TRBD1 might be the D (5 bases). Germline lookup yields CDR1 LNHNV and CDR2 YYDKDF (reference sequence). This CDR3 is built from 17 residues. V lost 0 bases and J lost 8, with 20 bases in between. CDR3 sequence (DNA): TGTGCCACCAGCAGAGATGATCTCCAATACCAAGGGGACACCATATATTTT. Amino acid sequence: CATSRDDLQYQGDTIYF.

V is TRBV6-1 and J is TRBJ1-4; a possible D gene is TRBD1 (6 bases). The germline V and J ends were trimmed by 8 bases and 8 bases, with 12 bases remaining between them. Germline V CDR1 and CDR2: MNHNS, SASEGT. The CDR3 contains 12 residues. The CDR3 bases are TGTGCCAGCCGGGACATGGAGGAAAAACTGTTTTTT. It specifies CASRDMEEKLFF.

The V call is TRBV15, the J call TRBJ1-6; 9 bases map to TRBD1. The CDR3 is 15 residues long. After removal of 5 bases from V and 8 bases from J, the junction contained 7 bases not matched to a gene. Germline CDR1 LNHNV, CDR2 YYDKDF (reference sequence). CDR3 in DNA: TGTGCCACCAGCCGCACAGGGGGCGCGGATTCACCCCTCCACTTT. Its translation is CATSRTGGADSPLHF.

The chain recombines TRBV9 with TRBJ1-6; maybe TRBD1 (6 bases). Germline-derived CDR1 and CDR2 are SGDLS and YYNGEE. The CDR3 sequence is 15 residues long. Trimming removed 4 bases at V and 9 bases at J, with 17 bases between. CDR3 protein: CASSPSGGAVSPLHF. The DNA of the CDR3 is TGTGCCAGCAGCCCCAGTGGGGGGGCCGTTTCACCCCTCCACTTT.

The chain carries TRBV10-3 and TRBJ2-3; tentatively, D is TRBD1 (5 bases). The CDR3 totals 13 residues. The germline V gene has CDR1 ENHRY and CDR2 SYGVKD. Deletions cut 6 bases from V and 0 bases from J, with 7 bases between. Written as DNA, the CDR3 is TGTGCCATCAGCAGGGTTAGCACAGATACGCAGTATTTT. Translating gives CAISRVSTDTQYF.

V is TRBV7-9 and J is TRBJ1-6; 8 bases map to TRBD1. CDR1 SEHNR and CDR2 FQNEAQ come from the germline V gene (reference sequence). The V segment lost 5 bases and the J segment 7 bases; nucleotides outside the gene matches: 4. The CDR3 sequence is 14 residues long. The CDR3 protein is CASSDRTGNSPLHF. In DNA, the CDR3 is TGTGCCAGCAGCGACAGGACAGGGAATTCACCCCTCCACTTT.

The rearrangement joins TRBV30 to TRBJ2-7; tentatively, D is TRBD2 (6 bases). The germline V and J ends were trimmed by 4 bases and 3 bases, with 22 bases remaining between them. This CDR3 is 16 amino acids long. Per the germline V gene, CDR1 is GTSNPN and CDR2 is SVGIG (reference sequence). CDR3 coding DNA: TGTGCCTGGAATGTTGGTGAGGAGGGCCAGAGCTACGAGCAGTACTTC. As protein: CAWNVGEEGQSYEQYF.

The chain joins TRBV13 to TRBJ2-1, with 14 positions matching TRBD2. The ends lost 5 bases at V and 7 bases at J; junction bases unmatched: 7. The germline gives CDR1 PRHDT, CDR2 FYEKMQ (reference sequence). The CDR3 runs to 16 residues. CDR3 sequence: CASSGTSGSRWNEQFF. The CDR3, as DNA: TGTGCCAGCAGCGGGACTAGCGGGAGTAGATGGAATGAGCAGTTCTTC.

J is TRBJ1-2 and V is TRBV4-1, with D possibly being TRBD1 (5 bases). CDR1 MGHRA and CDR2 YSYEKL come from the germline V gene. V gave up 4 bases and J gave up 7 bases, with 16 bases separating them. The CDR3 is 14 amino acids. In DNA form, the CDR3 reads TGCGCCAGCAGCCTGTCCTTAGGGGCGGCTGGCTACACCTTC. Its protein product is CASSLSLGAAGYTF.

DNA of the CDR3: TGTGCCAGCAGTTTATCCCAGGGCCAGCCTTACGAGCAGTACTTC. Translating it yields CASSLSQGQPYEQYF. The rearrangement uses TRBV27 and TRBJ2-7, with D perhaps TRBD1 (5 bases). CDR1 and CDR2 from the germline V gene are MNHEY and SMNVEV (reference sequence). With 0 bases removed from V and 4 bases from J, the gap between germline ends came to 13 bases. The CDR3 extends over 15 amino acids.

This rearrangement joins TRBV21-1 to TRBJ1-1; the D call in the table, TRBD1, was not verified against the DNA. TRBV21-1 is described as a pseudogene. This CDR3 is built from 15 residues. Written as DNA, the CDR3 is TGTGCCAGCAGCAAAGTCCCAGGGGGGAACACTGAAGCTTTCTTT. Its protein is CASSKVPGGNTEAFF.

The rearrangement joins TRBV10-2 to TRBJ2-7; 10 bases are shared with TRBD2. The germline V gene encodes CDR1 WSHSY and CDR2 SAAADI. After removal of 3 bases from V and 5 bases from J, the junction contained 4 bases not matched to a gene. The CDR3 is 14 residues long. This CDR3 reads CASSEASGSNEQYF. CDR3 in DNA: TGCGCCAGCAGTGAAGCTAGCGGGAGCAACGAGCAGTACTTC.

This rearrangement joins TRBV6-5 to TRBJ2-1; 7 bases map to TRBD1. The V gene's germline CDR1 is MNHEY and CDR2 SVGAGI. The J segment lost 8 bases and the V segment lost 5 bases, leaving 6 bases of the junction unmatched. The CDR3 spans 13 residues. CDR3 in DNA: TGTGCCAGCAGTGCACAGGGGTCGGATGAGCAGTTCTTC. Translation gives CASSAQGSDEQFF.

V gene TRBV10-1 combines with J gene TRBJ2-2, with D unclear. Germline assignment: CDR1 WNHNN and CDR2 SYGVQD (reference sequence). This CDR3 is 15 amino acids long. Trimming left V 0 bases short and J 4 bases short, with 9 bases between. CDR3 amino acids: CASSESVGFTGELFF. CDR3 coding DNA: TGCGCCAGCAGTGAGTCGGTGGGGTTCACCGGGGAGCTGTTTTTT.

Details on this clone: Other DNA sequences within the sample encode an identical CDR3. V is TRBV19 and J is TRBJ1-5; 7 bases are shared with TRBD1. Trimming took 1 base from V and 2 from J; bases not matched to a gene: 2. This CDR3 contains 15 residues. Looked up from germline, CDR1 is LNHDA and CDR2 is SQIVND (reference sequence). For the CDR3, the DNA is TGTGCCAGTAGTATAGGACAGGGTGGCAATCAGCCCCAGCATTTT. Translating gives CASSIGQGGNQPQHF.

This rearrangement joins TRBV9 to TRBJ2-2; D remains unclear. The CDR3 contains 14 residues. Germline-derived CDR1 and CDR2 are SGDLS and YYNGEE. The V and J ends lost 1 base and 7 bases respectively, with 11 bases between them. The CDR3 spells CASSVQASGGELFF. The CDR3 DNA follows: TGTGCCAGCAGCGTACAGGCTTCTGGCGGGGAGCTGTTTTTT.

The gene calls are TRBV7-9 and TRBJ2-1; D is undetermined. CDR1 is SEHNR, CDR2 FQNEAQ, per germline (reference sequence). This CDR3 has 11 amino acids. Trimming removed 3 bases at V and 8 bases at J, with 5 bases between. The CDR3 DNA is TGTGCCAGCAGCTTCCCCTATGAGCAGTTCTTC. Amino acid sequence: CASSFPYEQFF.

The chain uses TRBV2 and TRBJ2-3, with 7 bases lining up with TRBD2. This CDR3 contains 15 residues. With 8 bases clipped from V and 3 bases from J, the junction kept 11 bases outside the gene matches. Germline V gene lookup returns CDR1 SNHLY and CDR2 FYNNEI. CDR3: CASLRAGEGTDTQYF. The CDR3 nucleotides are TGTGCCAGCTTGAGGGCGGGAGAAGGGACAGATACGCAGTATTTT.

This chain connects TRBV13 to TRBJ2-7; 11 nucleotides match TRBD1. V shed 5 bases and J 3 bases; nucleotides not matched to a gene: 6. This CDR3 has 15 amino acids. Germline loops: CDR1 PRHDT, CDR2 FYEKMQ (reference sequence). CDR3 in DNA: TGTGCCAGCAGCAGGTCCGGGACAGGGGGCTACGAGCAGTACTTC. Amino acid sequence: CASSRSGTGGYEQYF.